Here is one T cell receptor (beta chain) with its context. Antigen unknown. Measured with immunoSEQ multiplex PCR; TCRdb has only the in-frame clones, and not every one. The data hold tens of thousands of clones, with approximately 94% observed a single time. The data were obtained in a study of graft-versus-host responses after intestinal transplantation. The wider study: Anti-thymocyte globulin served as induction for all recipients, who then took tacrolimus and steroids for two to three years. Study outcomes and limitations: Graft-versus-host to host-versus-graft clonal ratios in allografts were high in patients with graft-donor T cell macrochimerism. There was an association between peak levels of circulating GvH clones and early post-transplant HvG declines.

Germline CDR1 and CDR2: SGHDT and YYEEEE. This CDR3 contains 13 residues. V was cut by 0 bases and J by 4 bases, with 2 bases left in between. This TCR was recovered from a human donor who received an intestinal transplant. The specimen comprised unstimulated CD8+ T cells sorted from spleen or lymph node cells, sampled before intestinal transplant. The chain links TRBV5-6 to TRBJ2-6; D not resolved. CDR3 region: CASSLAGANVLTF. The DNA for the CDR3 is TGTGCCAGCAGCTTGGCCGGGGCCAACGTCCTGACTTTC. Complete variable domain (other parts from reference TRBV5-6 and TRBJ2-6): DAGVTQSPTHLIKTRGQQVTLRCSPKSGHDTVSWYQQALGQGPQFIFQYYEEEERQRGNFPDRFSGHQFPNYSSELNVNALLLGDSALYLCASSLAGANVLTFGAGSRLTVL.